This T cell receptor (beta chain) emerged from a study of Graves' ophthalmopathy and Graves' hyperthyroidism. Active ophthalmopathy (CAS at least 3, NOSPECS at least 4), lasting under 3 months. The CDR3 is made up of 14 amino acids. V was trimmed by 3 bases and J by 0 bases, leaving 6 bases between them. Germline CDR1 DFQATT, CDR2 SNEGSKA (reference sequence). This clonotype has at least ten counts. RNA transcripts were the template, and TCR beta CDR3 regions were amplified from them. The library came from an HTBI-primed first-round RT-PCR and a second-round multiplex PCR. MiXCR, run by TCRdb on the multiplex PCR reads, gives a single entry per CDR3 protein. The data show 450,000 or so distinct CDR3 sequences, around an eighth seen once.

This clonotype was sampled from a woman aged 30 to 39 with Graves' ophthalmopathy. Material: blood. This chain uses TRBV20-1 with TRBJ2-6, with D unclear. Written as DNA, the CDR3 is TGCAGTGCTAGGAGTAACTCTGGGGCCAACGTCCTGACTTTC. Protein sequence: CSARSNSGANVLTF.